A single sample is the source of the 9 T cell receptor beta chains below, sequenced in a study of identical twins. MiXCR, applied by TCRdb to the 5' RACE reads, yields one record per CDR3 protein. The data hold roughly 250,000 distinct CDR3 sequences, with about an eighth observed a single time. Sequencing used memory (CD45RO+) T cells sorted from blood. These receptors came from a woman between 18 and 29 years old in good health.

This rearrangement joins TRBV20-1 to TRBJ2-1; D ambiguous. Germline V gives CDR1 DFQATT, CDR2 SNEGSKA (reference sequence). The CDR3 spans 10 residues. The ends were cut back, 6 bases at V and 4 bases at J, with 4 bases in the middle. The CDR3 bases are TGCAGTGCGGAATACAATGAGCAGTTCTTC. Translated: CSAEYNEQFF.

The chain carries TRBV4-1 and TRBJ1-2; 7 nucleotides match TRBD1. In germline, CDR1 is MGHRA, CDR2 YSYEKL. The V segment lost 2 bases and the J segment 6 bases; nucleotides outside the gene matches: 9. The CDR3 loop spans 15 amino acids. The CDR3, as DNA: TGCGCCAGCAGCCAACCCAAAGACAGGGTTGATGGCTACACCTTC. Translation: CASSQPKDRVDGYTF.

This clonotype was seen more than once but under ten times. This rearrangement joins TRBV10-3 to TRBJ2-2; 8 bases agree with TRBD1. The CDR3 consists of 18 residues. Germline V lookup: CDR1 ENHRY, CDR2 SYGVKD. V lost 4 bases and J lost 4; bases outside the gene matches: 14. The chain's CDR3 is CAISGNPRTGISTGELFF. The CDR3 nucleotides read TGTGCCATCAGTGGAAACCCCCGGACAGGGATCTCCACCGGGGAGCTGTTTTTT.

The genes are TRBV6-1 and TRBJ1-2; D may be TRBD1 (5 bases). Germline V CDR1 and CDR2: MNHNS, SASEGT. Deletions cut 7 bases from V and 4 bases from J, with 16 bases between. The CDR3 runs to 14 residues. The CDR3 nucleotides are TGTGCCAGCACCAAGGTCCCTCAGGGCTATGGCTACACCTTC. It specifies CASTKVPQGYGYTF.

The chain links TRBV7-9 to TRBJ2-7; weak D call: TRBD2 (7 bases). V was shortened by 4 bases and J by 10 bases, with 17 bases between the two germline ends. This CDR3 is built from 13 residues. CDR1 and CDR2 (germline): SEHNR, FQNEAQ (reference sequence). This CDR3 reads CASSSGEGVGQYF. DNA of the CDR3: TGTGCCAGCAGCTCTGGGGAGGGGGTCGGACAGTACTTC.

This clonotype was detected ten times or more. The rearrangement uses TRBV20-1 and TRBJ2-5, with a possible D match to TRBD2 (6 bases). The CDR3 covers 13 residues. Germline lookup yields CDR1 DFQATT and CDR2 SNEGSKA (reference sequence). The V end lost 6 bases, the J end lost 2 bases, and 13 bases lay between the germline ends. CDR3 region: CSAVSGNQETQYF. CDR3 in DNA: TGCAGTGCGGTTAGCGGAAATCAAGAGACCCAGTACTTC.

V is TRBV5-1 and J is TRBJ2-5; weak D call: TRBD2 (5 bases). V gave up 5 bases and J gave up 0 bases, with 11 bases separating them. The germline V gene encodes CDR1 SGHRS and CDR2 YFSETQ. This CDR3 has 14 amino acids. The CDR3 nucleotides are TGCGCCAGCAGAGCGGCCATAGACCAAGAGACCCAGTACTTC. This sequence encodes CASRAAIDQETQYF.

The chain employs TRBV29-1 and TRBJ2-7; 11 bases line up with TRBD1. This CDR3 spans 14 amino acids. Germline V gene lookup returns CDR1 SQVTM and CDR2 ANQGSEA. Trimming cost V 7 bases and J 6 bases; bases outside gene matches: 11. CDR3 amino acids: CSGAKGQGDFEQYF. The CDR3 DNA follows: TGCAGCGGGGCGAAGGGACAGGGGGATTTCGAGCAGTACTTC.

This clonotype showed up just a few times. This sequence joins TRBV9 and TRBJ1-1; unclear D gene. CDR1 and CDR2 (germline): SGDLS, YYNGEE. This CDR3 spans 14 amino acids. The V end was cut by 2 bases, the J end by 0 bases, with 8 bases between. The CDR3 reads CASSVGRVNTEAFF. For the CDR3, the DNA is TGTGCCAGCAGCGTCGGACGGGTGAACACTGAAGCTTTCTTT.